The rows below give T cell receptor beta chains drawn from one sample of a study of graft-versus-host responses after intestinal transplantation. No cognate antigen is known for these TCRs. Sequencing was performed with immunoSEQ multiplex PCR; in TCRdb, only in-frame clones are kept and a portion is missing. The sample includes about 41,000 clones, approximately 95% of them seen just once. The sample in question was unstimulated CD8+ T cells sorted from spleen or lymph node cells, obtained before transplant. Every receptor here comes from a human donor who was the organ donor for an intestinal transplant. Each CDR3 is given with its conserved first and last residue. The D gene is left open where the match is weak. Clone size, where shown, is once, few, many, or a class for clones that have expanded.

D gene	clone size	J gene	V gene	CDR3 protein	CDR3 DNA
NA	once	TRBJ1-2	TRBV4-3	CASSQVDGEEGYGYTF	TGCGCCAGCAGCCAAGTTGACGGGGAAGAAGGCTATGGCTACACCTTC
NA	NA	TRBJ1-4	TRBV5-4	CASSFQGGGNEKLFF	TGTGCCAGCAGCTTTCAGGGTGGGGGTAATGAAAAACTGTTTTTT
NA	NA	TRBJ2-4	TRBV27	CASSLWVGSKNIQYF	TGTGCCAGCAGTTTATGGGTAGGGTCCAAAAACATTCAGTACTTC
TRBD1	NA	TRBJ2-7	TRBV4-1	CASSQLSGTGAYEQYF	TGCGCCAGCAGCCAACTATCCGGGACAGGGGCCTACGAGCAGTACTTC
NA	NA	TRBJ2-3	TRBV6-4	CASSPGRFTDTQYF	TGTGCCAGCAGCCCCGGACGTTTCACAGATACGCAGTATTTT
TRBD2	NA	TRBJ2-1	TRBV6-1	CASSEVLAGINEQFF	TGTGCCAGCAGTGAAGTGCTAGCGGGGATCAATGAGCAGTTCTTC
NA	NA	TRBJ1-5	TRBV6-5	CASTPGGVQPQHF	TGTGCCAGCACCCCCGGGGGGGTTCAGCCCCAGCATTTT
NA	NA	TRBJ2-2	TRBV2	CARRPSQGSGELFF	TGTGCCAGACGTCCAAGTCAGGGTTCCGGGGAGCTGTTTTTT
NA	NA	TRBJ2-3	TRBV5-1	CASRPGSTDTQYF	TGCGCCAGCAGGCCGGGGAGCACAGATACGCAGTATTTT
TRBD2	NA	TRBJ2-5	TRBV7-2	CASSLASGGAVETQYF	TGTGCCAGCAGCTTAGCTAGCGGGGGGGCCGTAGAGACCCAGTACTTC
TRBD1	once	TRBJ1-6	TRBV30	CASRQGAENSPLHF	TGTGCCTCCCGGCAGGGGGCTGAAAATTCACCCCTCCACTTT
TRBD1	NA	TRBJ2-2	TRBV5-4	CASSAGTGNTGELFF	TGTGCCAGCAGCGCCGGGACAGGCAACACCGGGGAGCTGTTTTTT
NA	NA	TRBJ1-2	TRBV5-1	CASSSLPRDGANYGYTF	TGCGCCAGCAGCTCCTTACCCCGAGACGGAGCTAACTATGGCTACACCTTC
NA	NA	TRBJ2-3	TRBV4-3	CASSQDYSRGGTDTQYF	TGCGCCAGCAGCCAAGATTATTCACGCGGGGGCACAGATACGCAGTATTTT
TRBD1	NA	TRBJ1-2	TRBV5-6	CASSDRDYGYTF	TGTGCCAGCAGCGACAGGGACTATGGCTACACCTTC
NA	NA	TRBJ2-7	TRBV15	CATSRVGLATYEQYF	TGTGCCACCAGCAGAGTGGGGCTAGCTACCTACGAGCAGTACTTC
TRBD1	once	TRBJ1-2	TRBV6-9	CASSSALTTGKGYTF	TGTGCCAGCAGTTCTGCACTAACGACAGGGAAGGGCTACACCTTC
NA	once	TRBJ2-7	TRBV4-1	CASSQDDLARQGGHEQYF	TGCGCCAGCAGCCAAGACGACCTAGCTAGACAGGGAGGGCACGAGCAGTACTTC
TRBD2	NA	TRBJ2-5	TRBV30	CAWSPSGGFGETQYF	TGTGCCTGGAGTCCGAGCGGGGGGTTTGGAGAGACCCAGTACTTC
NA	NA	TRBJ2-7	TRBV13	CASSSWSESYEQYF	TGTGCCAGCAGCTCGTGGAGTGAATCCTACGAGCAGTACTTC
TRBD2	few	TRBJ2-1	TRBV7-2	CASSLGGGWDEQFF	TGTGCCAGCAGCTTAGGCGGGGGGTGGGATGAGCAGTTCTTC
NA	NA	TRBJ1-1	TRBV6-1	CASIPPPGVAFF	TGTGCCAGCATCCCCCCTCCAGGGGTGGCTTTCTTT
NA	NA	TRBJ2-1	TRBV7-3	CASSLRGENEQFF	TGTGCCAGCAGCTTGAGAGGGGAGAATGAGCAGTTCTTC
NA	NA	TRBJ2-5	TRBV7-9	CASSSREKQHETQYF	TGTGCCAGCAGCTCGCGGGAAAAGCAGCACGAGACCCAGTACTTC
NA	NA	TRBJ2-1	TRBV15	CATRVGGPIDYNEQFF	TGTGCCACCAGGGTCGGAGGGCCTATTGACTACAATGAGCAGTTCTTC
TRBD1	NA	TRBJ2-3	TRBV10-1	CASSDRDRGPPDTQYF	TGCGCCAGCAGTGACCGGGACAGGGGACCGCCAGATACGCAGTATTTT
NA	NA	TRBJ2-7	TRBV19	CASSIAGNPYEQYF	TGTGCCAGTAGTATAGCGGGCAATCCCTACGAGCAGTACTTC
NA	NA	TRBJ1-4	TRBV18	CASSPRSIPPRRNNEKLFF	TGTGCCAGCTCACCGCGCTCTATTCCCCCTCGGCGAAATAATGAAAAACTGTTTTTT
NA	NA	TRBJ2-7	TRBV5-3	CARIRVLGQYF	TGTGCCAGAATAAGGGTGTTAGGGCAGTACTTC
TRBD1	NA	TRBJ2-7	TRBV11-2	CASSLYRGAYEQYF	TGTGCCAGCAGCTTGTACAGGGGGGCCTACGAGCAGTACTTC
NA	once	TRBJ1-2	TRBV4-1	CASSHNPGRRDGYTF	TGCGCCAGCAGCCATAACCCGGGAAGAAGGGATGGCTACACCTTC
TRBD1	NA	TRBJ2-5	TRBV7-9	CASSPRGPNQETQYF	TGTGCCAGCAGCCCCAGGGGGCCCAACCAAGAGACCCAGTACTTC
NA	NA	TRBJ2-7	TRBV5-5	CASSFNRPTYEQYF	TGTGCCAGCAGCTTTAACAGGCCCACCTACGAGCAGTACTTC
NA	NA	TRBJ2-5	TRBV30	CACLSVSLRRKETQYF	TGTGCCTGCCTCTCCGTCTCACTCCGACGAAAAGAGACCCAGTACTTC
NA	NA	TRBJ2-7	TRBV15	CATSRDITGPYEQYF	TGTGCCACCAGCAGAGATATAACGGGGCCCTACGAGCAGTACTTC
TRBD2	few	TRBJ2-1	TRBV4-3	CASSQDGAGGLDEQFF	TGCGCCAGCAGCCAAGACGGGGCGGGGGGGCTGGATGAGCAGTTCTTC
TRBD2	NA	TRBJ2-1	TRBV4-1	CASSRLTSEIYNEQFF	TGCGCCAGCAGCCGCCTGACTAGCGAGATCTACAATGAGCAGTTCTTC
NA	NA	TRBJ2-7	TRBV30	CAYRETDPHEQYF	TGTGCCTATCGCGAGACAGATCCCCACGAGCAGTACTTC
NA	NA	TRBJ1-2	TRBV5-1	CASSSGTDYGYTF	TGCGCCAGCAGCTCCGGGACGGATTATGGCTACACCTTC
TRBD2	NA	TRBJ2-7	TRBV5-6	CASTKTTSGGPLEQYF	TGTGCCAGCACCAAAACGACTAGCGGGGGCCCCCTCGAGCAGTACTTC
TRBD2	NA	TRBJ2-1	TRBV7-3	CASSLIAGGYNEQFF	TGTGCCAGCAGCTTAATAGCGGGGGGCTACAATGAGCAGTTCTTC
TRBD1	once	TRBJ1-1	TRBV4-2	CASSQDLGQATLGTEAFF	TGTGCCAGCAGCCAAGATTTAGGACAGGCGACCCTGGGCACTGAAGCTTTCTTT
NA	NA	TRBJ1-1	TRBV6-1	CASQPGGMNTEAFF	TGTGCCAGCCAGCCCGGGGGGATGAACACTGAAGCTTTCTTT
TRBD2	NA	TRBJ2-1	TRBV6-1	CASSARGGAWEQFF	TGTGCCAGCAGTGCTCGCGGGGGGGCCTGGGAGCAGTTCTTC